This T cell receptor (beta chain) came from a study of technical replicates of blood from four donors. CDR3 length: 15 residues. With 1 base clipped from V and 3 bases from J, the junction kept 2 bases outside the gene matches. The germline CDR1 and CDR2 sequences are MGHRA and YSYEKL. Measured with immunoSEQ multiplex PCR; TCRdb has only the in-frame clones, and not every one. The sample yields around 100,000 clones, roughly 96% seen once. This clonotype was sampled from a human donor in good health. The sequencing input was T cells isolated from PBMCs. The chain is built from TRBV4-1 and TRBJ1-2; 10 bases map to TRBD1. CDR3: CASSQAGQGYYGYTF. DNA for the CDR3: TGCGCCAGCAGCCAAGCGGGACAGGGGTACTATGGCTACACCTTC.